These T cell receptor beta chains were read from a single sample in a study of cytomegalovirus exposure and HLA in healthy donors. Profiling relied on immunoSEQ multiplex PCR, and the TCRdb table lists in-frame clones only, not all of them. The table for this sample gives roughly 82,000 clones. Specimen: PBMCs. All receptors come from an older woman in good health and CMV-seronegative. CDR3s include the opening cysteine and the closing phenylalanine or tryptophan. The order of the fields is J gene, V gene, D gene, clone size, CDR3 DNA, CDR3 protein. A D gene is named only where the DNA matches it firmly. Clone size, where shown, is once, few, many, or a class for clones that have expanded.

TRBJ1-1,TRBV2,-,medium-sized,TGTGCCAGTCGCTCGAGGGACACTGAAGCTTTCTTT,CASRSRDTEAFF
TRBJ2-2,TRBV10-3,-,-,TGTGCCAGACCCCAACTCGGGAGAAAAACCGGGGAGCTGTTTTTT,CARPQLGRKTGELFF
TRBJ2-1,TRBV4-1,-,-,TGCGCCAGCAGCCAAGGTCGTGGGCGGGCCAATTACAATGAGCAGTTCTTC,CASSQGRGRANYNEQFF
TRBJ1-6,TRBV19,TRBD1,-,TGTGCCAGCCAACTGGGGGACAGGGATAATTCACCCCTCCACTTT,CASQLGDRDNSPLHF
TRBJ1-2,TRBV21-1,-,-,TGTGCCAGCAGCAAAGAGAGGCAGGGTTCTCATCGTAGCTATGGCTACACCTTC,CASSKERQGSHRSYGYTF
TRBJ2-3,TRBV5-1,-,-,TGCGCCAGCAGCTTGGGCCTATTCACAGATACGCAGTATTTT,CASSLGLFTDTQYF
TRBJ2-1,TRBV9,-,-,TGTGCCAGCAGCGTAGAAGGGCTAGAGGGAGAGCAGTTCTTC,CASSVEGLEGEQFF
TRBJ2-4,TRBV21-1,-,-,TGTGCCAGCAGCAAAAATAGGTGGACCCAAGGGAGTCAGTACTTC,CASSKNRWTQGSQYF
TRBJ1-5,TRBV28,-,-,TGTGCCAGCAGTTTGTTGTTTACAGAAAAGCAGCCCCAGCATTTT,CASSLLFTEKQPQHF
TRBJ2-7,TRBV4-2,-,-,TGTGCCAGCAGCCAACGCGCCGGCGACAGGTCCTACGAGCAGTACTTC,CASSQRAGDRSYEQYF
TRBJ1-1,TRBV28,-,-,TGTGCCAGCAGTTTAGCGGTGGCGCTCACTGAAGCTTTCTTT,CASSLAVALTEAFF
TRBJ2-7,TRBV5-6,TRBD2,-,TGTGCCACCTCGGGGGGACGACGCTACGAGCAGTACTTC,CATSGGRRYEQYF
TRBJ2-1,TRBV19,-,-,TGTGCCAGTAGTAAGGGGTCCAGCTCCTACAATGAGCAGTTCTTC,CASSKGSSSYNEQFF
TRBJ1-1,TRBV7-2,-,-,TGTGCCAGCAGCTTAGAGGGGAAGAACACTGAAGCTTTCTTT,CASSLEGKNTEAFF
TRBJ1-2,TRBV5-1,TRBD1,-,TGCGCCAGCAGCTTGGCTATTGGACAGGGAGAGTATGGCTACACCTTC,CASSLAIGQGEYGYTF
TRBJ2-4,TRBV5-1,-,-,TGCGCCAGCAGCCCCGGGAGCTTCCCGGTAGAAAACATTCAGTACTTC,CASSPGSFPVENIQYF
TRBJ2-3,TRBV28,TRBD2,-,TGTGCCACCGAGAGGCCTTTCGGCGGGAGGCCGACAGATACGCAGTATTTT,CATERPFGGRPTDTQYF
TRBJ2-3,TRBV18,TRBD2,-,TGTGCCAGCTCACAGACTAGCGCAAGAGATACGCAGTATTTT,CASSQTSARDTQYF
TRBJ2-7,TRBV18,-,-,TGTGCCAGCTCACGTCCACTTGAAGAGCAGTACTTC,CASSRPLEEQYF